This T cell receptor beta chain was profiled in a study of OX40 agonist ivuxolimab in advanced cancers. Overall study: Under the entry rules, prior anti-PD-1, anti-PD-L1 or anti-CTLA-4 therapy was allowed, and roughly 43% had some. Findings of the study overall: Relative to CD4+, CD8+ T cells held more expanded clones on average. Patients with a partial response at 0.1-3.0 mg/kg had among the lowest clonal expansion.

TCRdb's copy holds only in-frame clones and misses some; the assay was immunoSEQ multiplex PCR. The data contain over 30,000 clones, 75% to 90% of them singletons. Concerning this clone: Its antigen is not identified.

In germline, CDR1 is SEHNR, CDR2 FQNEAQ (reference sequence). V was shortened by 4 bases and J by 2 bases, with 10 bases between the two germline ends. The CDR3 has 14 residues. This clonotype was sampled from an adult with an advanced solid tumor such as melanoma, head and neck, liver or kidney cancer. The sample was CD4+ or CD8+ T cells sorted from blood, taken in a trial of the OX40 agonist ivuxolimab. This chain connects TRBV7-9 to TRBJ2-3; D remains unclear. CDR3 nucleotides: TGTGCCAGCAGCTACCTCGGTACCACAGATACGCAGTATTTT. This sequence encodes CASSYLGTTDTQYF.